The 24 T cell receptor beta chains in this list originate from one sample, sequenced in a study of CD4+ T cells in melanoma. Sequencing was performed with immunoSEQ multiplex PCR; in TCRdb, only in-frame clones are kept and a portion is missing. The sample lists some 13,000 clones, approximately 71% occurring once. The sequencing input was cells from a culture (not recorded whether cultured in vitro). These receptors came from a human donor with melanoma.

This clone has more than one count but fewer than ten. The chain is built from TRBV4-1 and TRBJ1-4, with a tentative D call TRBD1 (5 bases). The CDR3 runs 16 residues. Trimming took off 0 bases at V and 8 bases at J, with 16 bases between the two ends. Germline CDR1 reads MGHRA; CDR2 reads YSYEKL. The CDR3 DNA reads TGCGCCAGCAGCCAAGACGCCGACAGTCTTAGGGAAAAACTGTTTTTT. Translating gives CASSQDADSLREKLFF.

This chain links TRBV5-6 with TRBJ1-5; D gene ambiguous. The germline CDR1 and CDR2 sequences are SGHDT and YYEEEE. The CDR3 spans 15 residues. The V end lost 3 bases, the J end lost 0 bases, and 10 bases lay between the germline ends. For the CDR3, the DNA is TGTGCCAGCAGCTCCGAGAGCTATAGCAATCAGCCCCAGCATTTT. This gives the protein CASSSESYSNQPQHF.

V usage is TRBV7-8 and J usage is TRBJ2-2; tentatively, D is TRBD2 (6 bases). V lost 4 bases and J 5 bases, leaving 23 bases between the germline ends. Per the germline V gene, CDR1 is SGHVS and CDR2 is FQNEAQ. This CDR3 contains 18 residues. The CDR3 nucleotides are TGTGCCAGCAGCTCGCTTTGGGACTTCTCGCTGGGGACCGGGGAGCTGTTTTTT. This translates into CASSSLWDFSLGTGELFF.

This clone was seen a few times. The chain joins TRBV4-1 to TRBJ1-1; D possibly corresponds to TRBD1 (6 bases). V was cut by 1 base and J by 4 bases, with 16 bases left in between. Germline assignment: CDR1 MGHRA and CDR2 YSYEKL. This CDR3 spans 16 amino acids. The CDR3 DNA follows: TGCGCCAGCAGCCAAGTCCGGGGGCGGTGGGTCACTGAAGCTTTCTTT. Its translation is CASSQVRGRWVTEAFF.

The chain joins TRBV5-1 to TRBJ2-5; 9 bases line up with TRBD2. V lost 4 bases, J lost 0 bases, and 7 bases stayed unmatched. The CDR3 loop spans 16 amino acids. Germline CDR1 and CDR2: SGHRS and YFSETQ. Here the CDR3 reads CASSVMPSGDQETQYF. The CDR3 DNA reads as TGCGCCAGCAGCGTGATGCCTAGCGGGGACCAAGAGACCCAGTACTTC.

CDR3 sequence: CASSLRAGDYGYTF. CDR3 nucleotide sequence: TGTGCCAGCAGCTTGCGGGCCGGAGACTATGGCTACACCTTC. The V and J genes are TRBV7-6 and TRBJ1-2; D gene ambiguous. The germline V gene encodes CDR1 SGHVS and CDR2 FNYEAQ. The CDR3 is 14 amino acids. V lost 3 bases and J lost 3, with 11 bases in between.

The rearrangement links TRBV4-2 to TRBJ2-7; 11 bases line up with TRBD2. Looked up from germline, CDR1 is LGHNA and CDR2 is YNFKEQ. The trim removed 0 bases at V and 2 bases at J, leaving 3 bases unmatched. The CDR3 length is 16 residues. CDR3 residues: CASSQDSGGDTYEQYF. The CDR3 DNA reads TGTGCCAGCAGCCAAGATAGCGGGGGGGACACCTACGAGCAGTACTTC.

The V gene is TRBV4-2, the J gene TRBJ2-2, with 7 bases lining up with TRBD2. The germline V gene encodes CDR1 LGHNA and CDR2 YNFKEQ. Trimming removed 5 bases from V and 6 bases from J; junction bases left unmatched: 3. There are 13 residues in the CDR3. CDR3: CASSARGAGELFF. The DNA for the CDR3 is TGTGCCAGCAGCGCACGGGGGGCCGGGGAGCTGTTTTTT.

This clone was picked up a small number of times. This chain links TRBV4-1 with TRBJ1-2; D is unclear. Per the germline V gene, CDR1 is MGHRA and CDR2 is YSYEKL. CDR3 size: 13 residues. Trimming took off 0 bases at V and 6 bases at J, with 8 bases between the two ends. The CDR3 DNA sequence: TGCGCCAGCAGCCAAGACCTTGGGGATGGCTACACCTTC. Amino acid sequence: CASSQDLGDGYTF.

This clone has just a few counts. This chain connects TRBV9 to TRBJ1-6, with a weak D call TRBD1 (5 bases). Germline CDR1 and CDR2: SGDLS and YYNGEE. The CDR3 consists of 14 residues. The V end lost 2 bases, the J end lost 10 bases, and 13 bases lay between the germline ends. CDR3 DNA: TGTGCCAGCAGCGTGTCCAGGGCTGGATCACCCCTCCACTTT. It yields the protein CASSVSRAGSPLHF.

DNA for the CDR3: TGTGCCAGCAGTGAAAGCAGCGGGGGGGCAGAGACCCAGTACTTC. Protein sequence: CASSESSGGAETQYF. The chain has TRBV6-1 and TRBJ2-5; 10 nucleotides agree with TRBD2. The CDR3 has 15 amino acids. J lost 4 bases, V lost 2 bases, and 4 bases had no gene match. Germline CDR1 MNHNS, CDR2 SASEGT.

This chain joins TRBV5-4 and TRBJ1-4; D is uncertain. With 0 bases removed from V and 8 bases from J, the gap between germline ends came to 11 bases. Germline loops: CDR1 SGHNT, CDR2 YYREEE (reference sequence). The CDR3 spans 14 residues. In DNA form, the CDR3 reads TGTGCCAGCAGCTTGGGGCATGTAGGGGAAAAACTGTTTTTT. This gives the protein CASSLGHVGEKLFF.

The V and J genes are TRBV6-5 and TRBJ1-2; 7 bases are shared with TRBD1. Germline V CDR1 and CDR2: MNHEY, SVGAGI. The V and J ends lost 6 bases and 8 bases, in that order; junction bases with no gene match: 6. CDR3 length equals 12 residues. The CDR3 DNA follows: TGTGCCAGCAGCCACACAGGGGTCGGCTACACCTTC. Protein: CASSHTGVGYTF.

The chain links TRBV5-1 to TRBJ2-3; the match to TRBD2 covers 8 bases. CDR3 length: 16 residues. The V and J ends lost 1 base and 0 bases, in that order; junction bases with no gene match: 4. CDR1 is SGHRS and CDR2 is YFSETQ in the germline V gene. CDR3 protein: CASSLLGTRSTDTQYF. Written as DNA, the CDR3 is TGCGCCAGCAGCTTGTTGGGGACTAGAAGCACAGATACGCAGTATTTT.

This rearrangement joins TRBV5-1 to TRBJ1-1; D call uncertain. Trimming pared 2 bases from V and 1 base from J, leaving 9 bases between. The CDR3 contains 14 residues. CDR1 is SGHRS and CDR2 is YFSETQ in the germline V gene. Here the CDR3 reads CASSFTSTNTEAFF. The CDR3 coding sequence is TGCGCCAGCAGCTTCACCTCTACGAACACTGAAGCTTTCTTT.

The rearrangement joins TRBV6-1 to TRBJ1-2, with no clear D. Deletions cut 1 base from V and 5 bases from J, with 11 bases between. The length of the CDR3 is 14 residues. The germline V gene encodes CDR1 MNHNS and CDR2 SASEGT. The CDR3 DNA reads as TGTGCCAGCAGTGAAGGTGGTGGGTGGTATGGCTACACCTTC. It is translated as CASSEGGGWYGYTF.

There are a few counts of this clone. The genes are TRBV9 and TRBJ1-2; D remains ambiguous. The CDR3 runs 14 residues. V lost 1 base to trimming and J lost 4 bases, with 11 bases between them. The germline gives CDR1 SGDLS, CDR2 YYNGEE. CDR3 DNA sequence: TGTGCCAGCAGCGTATTCACAGCCAGCTATGGCTACACCTTC. Its translation: CASSVFTASYGYTF.

This sequence joins TRBV6-1 and TRBJ2-2; D unresolved. CDR3 size: 13 residues. V was trimmed by 8 bases and J by 4 bases, leaving 11 bases between them. Germline CDR1 is MNHNS and CDR2 is SASEGT. In DNA form, the CDR3 reads TGTGCCAGCCTCCGTGGGGTCACCGGGGAGCTGTTTTTT. This codes for CASLRGVTGELFF.

This clone turned up a few times. The gene calls are TRBV2 and TRBJ1-2, with D unclear. V lost 8 bases and J lost 4, with 17 bases in between. CDR1 is SNHLY, CDR2 FYNNEI, per germline. This CDR3 is built from 14 residues. The CDR3 nucleotides read TGTGCCAGCCAAATAAATCAGAGAACCTATGGCTACACCTTC. The encoded protein is CASQINQRTYGYTF.

J is TRBJ2-5 and V is TRBV5-1; D remains ambiguous. The CDR3 spans 12 residues. V lost 1 base and J 4 bases, leaving 5 bases between the germline ends. Germline lookup yields CDR1 SGHRS and CDR2 YFSETQ. The CDR3 DNA reads TGCGCCAGCAGCTTGTACGGAGAGACCCAGTACTTC. Translated: CASSLYGETQYF.

V is TRBV7-2 and J is TRBJ2-7, with 10 bases lining up with TRBD1. Germline CDR1 reads SGHTA; CDR2 reads FQGNSA. Trimming removed 5 bases from V and 6 bases from J; junction bases left unmatched: 7. The CDR3 runs to 14 residues. CDR3 region: CASSNRDRGREQYF. The CDR3 DNA is TGTGCCAGCAGCAACCGGGACAGGGGACGCGAGCAGTACTTC.

J is TRBJ2-1 and V is TRBV10-3, with 7 bases that match TRBD2. Unmatched junction bases numbered 14, after V lost 10 bases and J lost 8 bases. The CDR3 length is 14 residues. The germline gives CDR1 ENHRY, CDR2 SYGVKD. As DNA, the CDR3 is TGTGCCACCACATCCGGACTAGGTTCTTATGAGCAGTTCTTC. Protein: CATTSGLGSYEQFF.

This clone was picked up one time. This CDR3 reads CASSLGGWQRRTDTQYF. As DNA, the CDR3 is TGTGCCAGCAGCTTGGGTGGTTGGCAACGCCGCACAGATACGCAGTATTTT. The J gene is TRBJ2-3, the V gene TRBV5-5, with D unresolved. Trimming removed 0 bases from V and 1 base from J, with 15 bases in between. CDR3 length: 17 residues. The germline gives CDR1 SGHKS, CDR2 YYEKEE (reference sequence).

The chain is built from TRBV7-9 and TRBJ2-3; D is ambiguous. Germline lookup yields CDR1 SEHNR and CDR2 FQNEAQ (reference sequence). The CDR3 covers 12 residues. Trimming took 5 bases from V and 3 from J, leaving 6 bases between them. The DNA for the CDR3 is TGTGCCAGCAGCCCCCAGACAGATACGCAGTATTTT. It encodes CASSPQTDTQYF.